This entry lists 27 T cell receptor beta chains sequenced from one sample in a study of tumor-infiltrating lymphocytes in primary liver carcinoma. The input was approximately 500 ng total RNA; TCR beta cDNA was made from it with a constant-region primer. Three rounds of nested multiplex PCR with slightly modified ARM-PCR produced TCR beta libraries. The two initial PCR rounds, approximately 10 cycles each, used TRBV1-TRBV30 forward and C-beta reverse primers. A single record per CDR3 protein comes from TCRdb applying MiXCR to the multiplex PCR reads. Here the sample spans 35,000 to 40,000 distinct CDR3 sequences, more than 70% being singletons. Scientists recovered RNA and DNA together from around 20-30 mg of unsorted bulk tissue. Material: tumor-adjacent normal liver tissue. Source of these receptors: a middle-aged man with primary liver carcinoma and hepatitis B virus infection.

Note on this clonotype: As the CDR3 is not closed by the conserved phenylalanine or tryptophan, this likely results from a read error. This chain uses TRBV4-3 with TRBJ2-7; TRBD2 is a possible D gene (5 bases). CDR1 and CDR2 (germline): LGHNA, YSLEER. V lost 0 bases, J lost 5 bases, and 14 bases lay in between. The CDR3 contains 15 residues. CDR3 sequence: CASSQDRAVGDEQYL. The DNA of the CDR3 is TGCGCCAGCAGCCAAGATAGGGCGGTGGGAGACGAGCAGTACCTC.

Worth noting for this clonotype: A clone one base away is much larger, so this may be a read error. The CDR3 is CANSPPVTRYNEQFF. The CDR3 region has the DNA TGTGCCAACTCACCACCGGTGACTCGCTACAATGAGCAGTTCTTC. V is TRBV18 and J is TRBJ2-1; D is uncertain. Per germline, CDR1 KGHSH and CDR2 LQKENI. There are 15 residues in the CDR3.

The chain is built from TRBV5-1 and TRBJ1-1; 7 nucleotides match TRBD1. Germline V gene sequence: CDR1 SGHRS, CDR2 YFSETQ. V lost 10 bases and J lost 1; bases outside the gene matches: 7. The CDR3 spans 13 residues. The CDR3 DNA reads TGCGCCGGCCGGAGGGGGCCGAACACTGAAGCTTTCTTT. Translation gives CAGRRGPNTEAFF. Complete variable domain (other parts from reference TRBV5-1 and TRBJ1-1): KAGVTQTPRYLIKTRGQQVTLSCSPISGHRSVSWYQQTPGQGLQFLFEYFSETQRNKGNFPGRFSGRQFSNSRSEMNVSTLELGDSALYLCAGRRGPNTEAFFGQGTRLTVV.

This clonotype was seen a few times. A read error is possible here, since a much larger clone lies one base away. The J gene is TRBJ2-7, the V gene TRBV30; D is tentatively TRBD1 or TRBD2 (5 bases each). Germline V gene sequence: CDR1 GTSNPN, CDR2 SVGIG (reference sequence). The CDR3 extends over 12 amino acids. V shed 5 bases and J shed 7 bases, with 15 bases lying between them. The chain's CDR3 is CAWARVALEQYF. CDR3 DNA sequence: TGTGCCTGGGCCAGGGTAGCGTTGGAGCAGTACTTC.

By sample fraction, this clonotype is medium-sized. The genes are TRBV10-3 and TRBJ2-2; D ambiguous. From germline, CDR1 is ENHRY and CDR2 SYGVKD. The CDR3 sequence is 12 residues long. V lost 2 bases and J lost 9, with 7 bases in between. The CDR3 region has the DNA TGTGCCATCAGTGAGACTACCCGGGAGCTGTTTTTT. This codes for CAISETTRELFF.

This clonotype was counted between two and nine times. CDR3 residues: CASSPFDRNEQFF. In DNA form, the CDR3 reads TGTGCCAGCTCACCCTTCGACCGCAATGAGCAGTTCTTC. The rearrangement joins TRBV18 to TRBJ2-1; D gene ambiguous. CDR3 length: 13 residues. Germline V CDR1 and CDR2: KGHSH, LQKENI. V shed 3 bases and J shed 6 bases, with 9 bases lying between them.

Concerning this clonotype: One junction end does not reproduce the germline sequence, and a read error may be involved. The CDR3 is CTSSQNWGGETQYF. CDR3 DNA: TGCACCAGCAGCCAAAACTGGGGGGGGGAGACCCAGTATTTC. The chain carries TRBV4-3 and TRBJ2-5; 7 nucleotides agree with TRBD2. The CDR3 consists of 14 residues. Germline V CDR1 and CDR2: LGHNA, YSLEER.

The V gene is TRBV7-3, the J gene TRBJ2-1; 12 nucleotides match TRBD2. CDR1 and CDR2 from the germline V gene are SGHTA and FQGTGA. This CDR3 region has 20 residues. After removal of 0 bases from V and 3 bases from J, the junction contained 12 bases not matched to a gene. CDR3 DNA: TGTGCCAGCAGCTTAACTAACGGTCTAGCGGGAGGGCCGGGCTACAATGAGCAGTTCTTC. Its translation is CASSLTNGLAGGPGYNEQFF.

As regards this clonotype: At one end the junction does not follow the germline gene, possibly because of a read error. The V call is TRBV6-1, the J call TRBJ2-7, with D uncertain. The CDR3 has 13 residues. In germline, CDR1 is MNHNS, CDR2 SASEGT. The chain's CDR3 is CASNETYDLRQYF. The CDR3 bases are TGTGCCAGCAATGAAACTTACGACCTCAGGCAGTACTTC.

Note on this clonotype: The CDR3 does not end in the conserved phenylalanine or tryptophan, so this is likely a read error. J is TRBJ1-2 and V is TRBV28; D uncertain. Germline CDR1 is MDHEN and CDR2 is SYDVKM. The CDR3 sequence is 13 residues long. In DNA form, the CDR3 reads TGCGCCAGCAGTTTAATGGTCAGCTATGGCTACACCTCC. It codes for CASSLMVSYGYTS.

In this sample, this clonotype turned up once. One end of the junction does not line up with germline, which may come from a read error. The chain is built from TRBV5-4 and TRBJ1-5; TRBD1 might be the D (6 bases). Germline V gene data show CDR1 as SGHNT and CDR2 as YYREEE (reference sequence). The CDR3 runs to 14 residues. CDR3 coding DNA: TGTACCAGCAGCAGGGAGGGGGTAGATCAGCCCCAGCATTTT. This codes for CTSSREGVDQPQHF.

As to this clonotype: This may come from a read error, since a much larger clone is one base off. The chain uses TRBV11-1 and TRBJ2-2; D is ambiguous. The CDR3 is 13 residues long. Germline V gives CDR1 SGHAT, CDR2 FQDESV (reference sequence). The CDR3 here is CVSSFWDTGELFF. CDR3 in DNA: TGTGTCAGCAGCTTTTGGGACACCGGGGAGCTGTTTTTT.

The chain carries TRBV6-6 and TRBJ2-3; D may be TRBD1 or TRBD2 (5 bases each). The CDR3 runs 14 residues. In germline, CDR1 is MNHNY, CDR2 SVGAGI (reference sequence). Trimming cost V 5 bases and J 9 bases, with 18 bases left between them. CDR3 nucleotides: TGTGCCAGCAGTGACACCCAGGGTAGGAGGACGCAGTATTTT. Protein: CASSDTQGRRTQYF.

The chain uses TRBV12-3 or TRBV12-4 and TRBJ2-7; D uncertain. V was cut by 5 bases and J by 1 base, with 15 bases left in between. The CDR3 runs 15 residues. CDR3 loop: CASSPEDGPSYEQYF. CDR3 in DNA: TGTGCCAGCAGTCCCGAAGACGGGCCTTCCTACGAGCAGTACTTC.

This clonotype came up once. The CDR3 nucleotides are TGCAGTGCTAATGGACTAGCGAACAATGAGCAGTTCTTC. This gives the protein CSANGLANNEQFF. This sequence joins TRBV20-1 and TRBJ2-1; TRBD2 matches 9 bases. Trimming took 4 bases from V and 5 from J; bases not matched to a gene: 3. CDR1 is DFQATT, CDR2 SNEGSKA, per germline (reference sequence). The CDR3 has 13 amino acids.

Points on this clonotype: The conserved final phenylalanine or tryptophan is absent from the CDR3, which likely points to a read error. The chain is built from TRBV14 and TRBJ2-3; no clear D gene. This CDR3 comprises 13 residues. The V gene lost 4 bases and the J gene lost 2 bases, with 7 bases spanning the gap. CDR1 is SGHDN, CDR2 FVKESK, per germline. This CDR3 is CASSRGYTDTQYL. CDR3 coding DNA: TGTGCCAGCAGCCGTGGGTACACAGATACGCAGTATTTA.

The chain carries TRBV20-1 and TRBJ2-1, with 9 bases matching TRBD1. Germline V gene sequence: CDR1 DFQATT, CDR2 SNEGSKA (reference sequence). This CDR3 is built from 17 residues. V dropped 3 bases and J dropped 10; count of bases not matched to a gene: 19. This chain's CDR3 is CSASKTGQGTFAGEQFF. The CDR3 coding sequence is TGCAGTGCTAGCAAAACCGGACAGGGGACGTTTGCGGGAGAGCAGTTCTTC.

At least ten counts were recorded for this clonotype. The rearrangement links TRBV28 to TRBJ2-3; TRBD2 is a possible D gene (5 bases). Germline loops: CDR1 MDHEN, CDR2 SYDVKM. The CDR3 totals 15 residues. V lost 2 bases and J 5 bases, leaving 14 bases between the germline ends. CDR3 region: CASSLNPGIGDTQYF. The CDR3 DNA is TGTGCCAGCAGTTTAAACCCGGGAATCGGAGATACGCAGTATTTT.

On this clonotype itself: Its ends do not fully match the called genes, so a read error is possible. The genes are TRBV6-6 and TRBJ2-7, with 8 nucleotides matching TRBD2. Germline V gene lookup returns CDR1 MNHNY and CDR2 SVGAGI (reference sequence). The CDR3 spans 18 residues. The CDR3 DNA sequence: TGTGCCAGCAGTTACTCCGGACTAGCAGGCTTAAGCTCCTACGAGAAGTACTTC. Translating gives CASSYSGLAGLSSYEKYF.

About this clonotype: A read error may produce the germline difference seen at one junction end. The chain uses TRBV29-1 and TRBJ1-2; D is possibly TRBD1 (6 bases). CDR1 SQVTM and CDR2 ANQGSEA come from the germline V gene. This CDR3 has 12 residues. The CDR3 protein is CSVVSGVGGYTF. For the CDR3, the DNA is TGCAGCGTTGTCTCAGGGGTAGGCGGCTATACCTTC.

Worth noting for this clonotype: Compared with germline, one end of the junction differs, possibly owing to a read error. The rearrangement uses TRBV7-8 and TRBJ2-6; D is tentatively TRBD1 or TRBD2 (5 bases each). The CDR3 runs to 16 residues. Germline CDR1 and CDR2: SGHVS and FQNEAQ. In DNA form, the CDR3 reads TGTGCCAGCAGCTCCCCCGAGGGCTCCGGGGCCAACGCCCTGACTTTC. It yields the protein CASSSPEGSGANALTF.

In its sample, this clonotype was seen a few times. The CDR3 ends on some other residue instead of the conserved phenylalanine or tryptophan, so this is likely a read error. The chain has TRBV4-1 and TRBJ2-3, with 8 bases that match TRBD1. Germline CDR1 MGHRA, CDR2 YSYEKL. This CDR3 contains 15 residues. The J segment lost 6 bases and the V segment lost 2 bases, leaving 7 bases of the junction unmatched. As DNA, the CDR3 is TGCGCCAGCAGCCAATCGGGGCAGGGGGCCGATACGCAGTATCTT. Protein sequence: CASSQSGQGADTQYL.

Of note for this clonotype: The junction and the germline gene differ at one end; a read error may be behind it. V and J are TRBV6-1 and TRBJ2-2, with D possibly being TRBD2 (5 bases). CDR1 is MNHNS, CDR2 SASEGT, per germline. CDR3 size: 14 residues. DNA of the CDR3: TGTGCCAGCATAGTACGGGTGAACACCGGGAAGCTGTTTTTT. This sequence encodes CASIVRVNTGKLFF.

The chain employs TRBV29-1 and TRBJ1-2, with 7 bases that match TRBD1. The CDR3 has 13 residues. Trimming cost V 0 bases and J 7 bases; bases outside gene matches: 5. Looked up from germline, CDR1 is SQVTM and CDR2 is ANQGSEA. This chain's CDR3 is CSVEDRGSSGYTF. Here the CDR3 DNA reads TGCAGCGTTGAAGACAGGGGGTCTTCTGGCTACACCTTC.

This clonotype was seen just once. One end of the junction varies from germline; a read error may be responsible. The chain couples TRBV12-3 or TRBV12-4 to TRBJ2-5; possible D gene TRBD2, 6 bases. The CDR3 spans 15 residues. DNA of the CDR3: TGCGCCAGCAGTTTGAATCCGGGGACTCTCGAGACCCAGTACTTC. Translated: CASSLNPGTLETQYF.

On this clonotype itself: The junction departs from the called germline gene at one end, perhaps through a read error. The chain couples TRBV4-1 to TRBJ2-1; the D is unclear. Germline values: CDR1 MGHRA, CDR2 YSYEKL. The CDR3 runs to 16 residues. The CDR3 reads CASIQAYGPPYNEQFF. DNA for the CDR3: TGCGCCAGCATCCAAGCCTACGGACCTCCATACAATGAGCAGTTCTTC.

Note on this clonotype: An end of the junction differs from the germline gene, which may be a read error. V is TRBV7-9 and J is TRBJ2-1; D is possibly TRBD2 (5 bases). The germline V gene encodes CDR1 SEHNR and CDR2 FQNEAQ (reference sequence). This CDR3 contains 14 residues. CDR3 DNA: TGTGCTAGCAGTTCTAGCAGGACGGGTAATGAGCAGTTCTTC. It yields the protein CASSSSRTGNEQFF.